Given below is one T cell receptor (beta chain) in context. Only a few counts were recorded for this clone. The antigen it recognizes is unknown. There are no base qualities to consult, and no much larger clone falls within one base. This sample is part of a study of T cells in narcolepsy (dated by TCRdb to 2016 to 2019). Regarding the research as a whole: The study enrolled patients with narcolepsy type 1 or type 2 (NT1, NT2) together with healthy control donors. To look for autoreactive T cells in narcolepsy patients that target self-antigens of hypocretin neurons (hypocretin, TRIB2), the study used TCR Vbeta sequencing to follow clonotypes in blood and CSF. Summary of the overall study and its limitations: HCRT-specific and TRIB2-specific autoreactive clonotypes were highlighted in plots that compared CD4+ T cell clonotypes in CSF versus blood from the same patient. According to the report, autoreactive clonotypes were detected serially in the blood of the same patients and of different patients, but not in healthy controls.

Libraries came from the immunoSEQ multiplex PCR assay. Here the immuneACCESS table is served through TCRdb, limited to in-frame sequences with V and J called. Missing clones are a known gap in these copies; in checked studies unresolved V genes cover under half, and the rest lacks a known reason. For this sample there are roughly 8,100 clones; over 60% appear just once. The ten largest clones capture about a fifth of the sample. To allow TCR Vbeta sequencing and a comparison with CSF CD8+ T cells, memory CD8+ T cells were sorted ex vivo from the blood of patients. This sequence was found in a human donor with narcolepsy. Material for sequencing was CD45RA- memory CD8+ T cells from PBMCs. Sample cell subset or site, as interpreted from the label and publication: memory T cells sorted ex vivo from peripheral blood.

CDR3 loop: CASSLPGAQPQHF. The DNA sequence is as follows: TGTGCCAGCAGCTTACCTGGCGCTCAGCCCCAGCATTTT. The chain joins TRBV11-2 to TRBJ1-5; no confident D gene assignment can be made. Cut back by 2 bases and 6 bases, the V and J ends lie 8 bases apart. The germline V gene gives CDR1 as SGHAT and CDR2 as FQNNGV. From cysteine to phenylalanine, the CDR3 is 13 amino acids long. CDR3 DNA only is kept here, 39 bases in frame from base 1.